This T cell receptor beta chain was profiled in a study of OX40 agonist ivuxolimab in advanced cancers. Samples of blood were obtained at baseline, on cycle 4 day 1, and on cycle 7 day 1. TCRdb's copy holds only in-frame clones and misses some; the assay was immunoSEQ multiplex PCR. The sample contains 57,000 or so clones, 86% of which appear only once. The ends were cut back, 5 bases at V and 5 bases at J, with 15 bases in the middle. Per germline, CDR1 LNHDA and CDR2 SQIVND (reference sequence). The length of the CDR3 is 14 residues. The specimen comprised CD4+ or CD8+ T cells sorted from blood, sampled in a trial of the OX40 agonist ivuxolimab. The clonotype originates from an adult with an advanced solid tumor such as melanoma, head and neck, liver or kidney cancer. V and J are TRBV19 and TRBJ1-2, with D possibly being TRBD1 (6 bases). The CDR3 reads CASSAGTTRYGYTF. CDR3 DNA sequence: TGTGCCAGTAGTGCCGGGACAACACGATATGGCTACACCTTC. The full variable domain, with the rest looked up from reference TRBV19 and TRBJ1-2, is DGGITQSPKYLFRKEGQNVTLSCEQNLNHDAMYWYRQDPGQGLRLIYYSQIVNDFQKGDIAEGYSVSREKKESFPLTVTSAQKNPTAFYLCASSAGTTRYGYTFGSGTRLTVV.